The source of this T cell receptor beta chain is a study of beta chain features in type 1 diabetes. Germline assignment: CDR1 SGHTA and CDR2 FQGNSA. The V gene end was trimmed by 5 bases and the J gene end by 2 bases; junction bases not matched to a gene: 4. The CDR3 has 15 amino acids. This clone was counted a few times. The sequenced template was cDNA made from the entire isolated RNA. Sequencing used immunoSEQ multiplex PCR; TCRdb keeps in-frame clones, though not all of them. The sample yields 300,000 to 400,000 clones, 6.5% to 10% seen once. The V call is TRBV7-2, the J call TRBJ2-5, with 11 nucleotides matching TRBD2. Sequences were obtained from central memory CD4+ T cells from blood. This clonotype was obtained from a woman aged 18-30 years in good health. CDR3 DNA: TGTGCCAGCAGCCTAACTAGCGGGAGTCAAGAGACCCAGTACTTC. Protein: CASSLTSGSQETQYF. Full variable domain (missing parts from reference TRBV7-2 and TRBJ2-5): GAGVSQSPSNKVTEKGKDVELRCDPISGHTALYWYRQSLGQGLEFLIYFQGNSAPDKSGLPSDRFSAERTGGSVSTLTIQRTQQEDSAVYLCASSLTSGSQETQYFGPGTRLLVL.